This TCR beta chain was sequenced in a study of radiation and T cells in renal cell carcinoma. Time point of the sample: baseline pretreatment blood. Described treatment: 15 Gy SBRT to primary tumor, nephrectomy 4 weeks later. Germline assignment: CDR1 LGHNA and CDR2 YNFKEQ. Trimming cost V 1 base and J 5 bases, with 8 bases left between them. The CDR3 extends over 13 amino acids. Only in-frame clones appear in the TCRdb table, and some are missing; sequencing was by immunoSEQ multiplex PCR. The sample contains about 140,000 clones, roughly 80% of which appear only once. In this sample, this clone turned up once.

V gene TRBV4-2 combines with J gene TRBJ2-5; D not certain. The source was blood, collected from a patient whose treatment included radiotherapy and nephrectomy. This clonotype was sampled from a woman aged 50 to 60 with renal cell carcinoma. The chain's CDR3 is CASSQGDLETQYF. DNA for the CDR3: TGTGCCAGCAGCCAAGGAGATTTGGAGACCCAGTACTTC.